This is a list of T cell receptor beta chains from one sample in a study of blood T cell repertoires in COVID-19. Sequencing was performed with immunoSEQ multiplex PCR; in TCRdb, only in-frame clones are kept and a portion is missing. The table has 200,000 to 300,000 clones, more than 75% seen once. Sequencing input: peripheral blood. All receptors derive from a woman in her 70s with active or convalescent COVID-19. Both conserved end residues are part of each CDR3. D genes are given only for firm matches. A clone size is listed for some rows: how often the clone was seen (once, few, many), or a class if it is expanded.

len	v_gene	j_gene	d_gene	abundance	CDR3aa	CDR3nt
13	TRBV5-1	TRBJ1-1	-	-	CASRVGGHTEAFF	TGCGCCAGCAGAGTTGGGGGCCATACTGAAGCTTTCTTT
14	TRBV29-1	TRBJ2-5	TRBD2	once	CSYSGTSGQETQYF	TGCAGCTACTCCGGGACTAGCGGCCAAGAGACCCAGTACTTC
14	TRBV4-2	TRBJ2-1	-	-	CASSQGLPGVEQFF	TGTGCCAGCAGCCAAGGGCTGCCCGGGGTCGAGCAGTTCTTC
15	TRBV6-6	TRBJ1-3	-	-	CASSYGEGLGNTIYF	TGTGCCAGCAGTTACGGGGAGGGCCTTGGAAACACCATATATTTT
15	TRBV2	TRBJ2-1	TRBD2	-	CATDLAGGAEDEQFF	TGTGCCACCGACTTAGCGGGGGGGGCCGAGGATGAGCAGTTCTTC
16	TRBV5-1	TRBJ2-5	-	-	CASSLASRANSETQYF	TGCGCCAGCAGCTTGGCAAGCAGGGCAAATTCTGAGACCCAGTACTTC
16	TRBV7-2	TRBJ1-3	-	-	CASTPGGTSSGNTIYF	TGTGCCAGCACCCCCGGCGGAACCTCCTCTGGAAACACCATATATTTT
20	TRBV19	TRBJ2-5	-	few	CASSTSAVGTPYQYQETQYF	TGTGCCAGTAGTACCTCCGCCGTAGGGACACCATACCAGTACCAAGAGACCCAGTACTTC
13	TRBV19	TRBJ2-2	-	-	CASTTRGTGELFF	TGTGCCAGTACCACCCGGGGCACCGGGGAGCTGTTTTTT
14	TRBV9	TRBJ1-1	-	many	CASSVDLGDTEAFF	TGTGCCAGCAGCGTAGATCTAGGGGACACTGAAGCTTTCTTT
10	TRBV20-1	TRBJ2-7	-	-	CSLPLAEQYF	TGCAGCCTCCCCCTAGCAGAGCAGTACTTC
13	TRBV7-3	TRBJ1-5	-	-	CASSITRNQPQHF	TGTGCCAGCAGCATCACCAGAAATCAGCCCCAGCATTTT
14	TRBV10-1	TRBJ1-5	-	-	CASSPGTSNQPQHF	TGCGCCAGCAGCCCCGGGACAAGCAATCAGCCCCAGCATTTT
17	TRBV7-9	TRBJ2-1	-	-	CASSLAQGRSSYNEQFF	TGTGCCAGCAGCTTAGCGCAGGGGAGAAGCTCCTACAATGAGCAGTTCTTC
15	TRBV20-1	TRBJ2-5	TRBD2	-	CSASPPVAGEETQYF	TGCAGTGCCAGTCCTCCTGTTGCGGGGGAAGAGACCCAGTACTTC
12	TRBV10-1	TRBJ1-5	-	-	CASSEGDQPQHF	TGCGCCAGCAGTGAAGGGGATCAGCCCCAGCATTTT
14	TRBV3-1/TRBV3-2	TRBJ1-4	-	-	CASSQGGINEKLFF	TGTGCCAGCAGCCAAGGAGGAATTAATGAAAAACTGTTTTTT
14	TRBV5-1	TRBJ1-2	TRBD1	once	CASSRYTGGGGYTF	TGCGCCAGCAGCAGATATACAGGGGGAGGTGGCTACACCTTC
15	TRBV3-1/TRBV3-2	TRBJ2-1	-	-	CASSQRGHNNNEQFF	TGTGCCAGCAGCCAACGAGGACACAACAACAATGAGCAGTTCTTC
14	TRBV4-3	TRBJ1-5	-	-	CASSQLQGNQPQHF	TGCGCCAGCAGCCAATTGCAGGGCAATCAGCCCCAGCATTTT
12	TRBV5-1	TRBJ1-1	-	-	CASSFSDTEAFF	TGCGCCAGCAGTTTCTCGGACACTGAAGCTTTCTTT
16	TRBV5-6	TRBJ2-2	TRBD2	-	CASSPLGLAVTGELFF	TGTGCCAGCAGCCCCCTCGGACTAGCGGTAACCGGGGAGCTGTTTTTT
16	TRBV7-2	TRBJ2-5	TRBD2	-	CASSLHGWGEGETQYF	TGTGCCAGCAGCTTACACGGTTGGGGGGAGGGAGAGACCCAGTACTTC
15	TRBV7-6	TRBJ2-7	TRBD1	-	CASSLGPGTEYEQYF	TGTGCCAGCAGCTTAGGCCCCGGGACAGAGTACGAGCAGTACTTC
14	TRBV4-3	TRBJ1-2	-	-	CASSRAGSNYGYTF	TGCGCCAGCAGCCGTGCGGGTTCTAACTATGGCTACACCTTC
14	TRBV7-9	TRBJ2-7	TRBD2	-	CASSSSGVAYEQYF	TGTGCCAGCAGCTCCAGCGGGGTTGCCTACGAGCAGTACTTC
13	TRBV19	TRBJ1-1	-	-	CASSSGGPAGAFF	TGTGCCAGTAGTAGTGGGGGCCCTGCAGGAGCTTTCTTT
16	TRBV3-1/TRBV3-2	TRBJ1-3	TRBD1	-	CASSSGTGASGNTIYF	TGTGCCAGCAGCTCCGGGACAGGGGCTTCTGGAAACACCATATATTTT
14	TRBV27	TRBJ1-3	-	few	CASRDSFSGNTIYF	TGTGCCAGCAGGGACAGCTTTTCTGGAAACACCATATATTTT
15	TRBV5-5	TRBJ2-3	-	-	CASSFIRTSTDTQYF	TGTGCCAGCAGCTTTATTCGGACTAGCACAGATACGCAGTATTTT
14	TRBV9	TRBJ2-2	-	-	CASSVRSNTGELFF	TGTGCCAGCAGCGTACGGTCGAACACCGGGGAGCTGTTTTTT
15	TRBV19	TRBJ1-1	-	-	CASNLGGLENTEAFF	TGTGCCAGTAATCTCGGGGGGTTGGAGAACACTGAAGCTTTCTTT
15	TRBV7-2	TRBJ1-5	-	-	CASSLSLTGYQPQHF	TGTGCCAGCAGCTTATCCTTGACAGGATACCAGCCCCAGCATTTT
17	TRBV5-5	TRBJ1-5	-	-	CASSLATAGKVDQPQHF	TGTGCCAGCAGCTTGGCTACCGCAGGGAAGGTCGATCAGCCCCAGCATTTT
15	TRBV28	TRBJ1-2	-	-	CASSLQGSFINGYTF	TGTGCCAGCAGTTTACAGGGGTCTTTCATCAATGGCTACACCTTC
16	TRBV18	TRBJ2-7	-	few	CASFSRDIGLLYEQYF	TGTGCCAGCTTTTCCCGGGACATAGGCCTACTCTACGAGCAGTACTTC
14	TRBV7-9	TRBJ2-7	TRBD1	few	CASSTGTVSYEQYF	TGTGCCAGCAGCACTGGGACAGTCTCCTACGAGCAGTACTTC
15	TRBV5-1	TRBJ1-4	TRBD1	-	CASSLTGAINEKLFF	TGCGCCAGCAGCCTGACAGGGGCCATTAATGAAAAACTGTTTTTT
11	TRBV6-5	TRBJ1-1	-	few	CASNQGATAFF	TGTGCCAGCAACCAGGGTGCTACAGCTTTCTTT
14	TRBV19	TRBJ1-2	-	-	CASSPAGRPYGYTF	TGTGCCAGTAGTCCGGCGGGACGGCCCTATGGCTACACCTTC
18	TRBV18	TRBJ1-2	-	-	CASSPPGTGPLLNYGYTF	TGTGCCAGCTCACCACCCGGTACAGGACCGCTTCTGAACTATGGCTACACCTTC
14	TRBV10-2	TRBJ1-4	TRBD1	-	CASSGQGTNEKLFF	TGCGCCAGCAGTGGACAGGGCACTAATGAAAAACTGTTTTTT
15	TRBV3-1/TRBV3-2	TRBJ2-3	TRBD2	-	CASSHGGKSTDTQYF	TGTGCCAGCAGCCACGGGGGGAAGAGCACAGATACGCAGTATTTT
16	TRBV11-1	TRBJ2-6	TRBD1	-	CASSIGQGAGANVLTF	TGTGCCAGCAGCATTGGACAGGGCGCTGGGGCCAACGTCCTGACTTTC
15	TRBV6-5	TRBJ1-5	TRBD1	-	CASRGAGGLHQPQHF	TGTGCCAGCAGGGGGGCAGGGGGCCTCCATCAGCCCCAGCATTTT
16	TRBV4-1	TRBJ2-1	TRBD2	-	CASSQVDRAGANEQFF	TGCGCCAGCAGCCAAGTAGATCGAGCGGGGGCCAATGAGCAGTTCTTC
11	TRBV7-9	TRBJ2-3	TRBD2	once	CAGGGTDTQYF	TGTGCCGGGGGGGGCACAGATACGCAGTATTTT
11	TRBV5-7	TRBJ1-2	-	few	CASSPPDGYTF	TGTGCCAGCAGCCCCCCGGATGGCTACACCTTC
14	TRBV27	TRBJ1-2	TRBD1	-	CASSARDRYYGYTF	TGTGCCAGCAGTGCCCGGGACAGATACTATGGCTACACCTTC
16	TRBV9	TRBJ1-2	-	few	CASSVESVQGWNGYTF	TGTGCCAGCAGCGTAGAGAGCGTGCAGGGGTGGAATGGCTACACCTTC
14	TRBV25-1	TRBJ1-4	-	-	CASSWGTTNEKLFF	TGTGCCAGCAGCTGGGGCACAACTAATGAAAAACTGTTTTTT
14	TRBV19	TRBJ1-1	-	-	CASSGYRAFTEAFF	TGTGCCAGTAGTGGTTACAGGGCTTTCACTGAAGCTTTCTTT
15	TRBV7-8	TRBJ2-7	-	-	CASSLRQTTDYEQYF	TGTGCCAGCAGCTTACGACAGACAACTGACTACGAGCAGTACTTC
13	TRBV2	TRBJ1-2	-	-	CASSDEGDSGYTF	TGTGCCAGCAGTGATGAAGGGGATTCTGGCTACACCTTC
14	TRBV2	TRBJ2-5	TRBD1	-	CASRGGQGAETQYF	TGTGCCAGCAGAGGAGGACAGGGCGCAGAGACCCAGTACTTC